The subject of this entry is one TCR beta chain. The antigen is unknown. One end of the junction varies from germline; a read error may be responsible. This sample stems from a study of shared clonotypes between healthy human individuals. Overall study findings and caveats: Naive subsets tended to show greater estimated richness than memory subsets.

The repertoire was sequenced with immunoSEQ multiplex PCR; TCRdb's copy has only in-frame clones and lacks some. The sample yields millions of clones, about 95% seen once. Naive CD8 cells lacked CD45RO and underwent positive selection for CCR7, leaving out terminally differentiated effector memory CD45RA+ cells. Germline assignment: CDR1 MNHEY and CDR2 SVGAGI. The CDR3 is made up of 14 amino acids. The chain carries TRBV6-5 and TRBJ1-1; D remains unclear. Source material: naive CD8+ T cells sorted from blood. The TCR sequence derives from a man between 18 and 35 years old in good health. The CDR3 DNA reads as TGTGCCAGCAGTTTTTTTAACGGATCCCCTCCCGAGGTCTTT. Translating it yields CASSFFNGSPPEVF.